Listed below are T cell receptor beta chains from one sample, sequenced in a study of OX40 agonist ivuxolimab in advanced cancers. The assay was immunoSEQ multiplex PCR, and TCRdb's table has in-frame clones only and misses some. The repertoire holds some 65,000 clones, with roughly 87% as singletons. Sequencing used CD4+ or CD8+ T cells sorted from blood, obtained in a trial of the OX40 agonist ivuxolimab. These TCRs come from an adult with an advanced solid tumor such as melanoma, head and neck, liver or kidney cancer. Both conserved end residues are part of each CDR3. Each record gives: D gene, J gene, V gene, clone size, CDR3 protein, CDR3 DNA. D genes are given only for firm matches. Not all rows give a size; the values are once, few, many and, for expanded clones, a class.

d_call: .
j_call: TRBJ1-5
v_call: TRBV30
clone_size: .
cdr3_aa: CAWSWGSGNQPQHF
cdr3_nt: TGTGCCTGGAGTTGGGGGAGCGGCAATCAGCCCCAGCATTTT

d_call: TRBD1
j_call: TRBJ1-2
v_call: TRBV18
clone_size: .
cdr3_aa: CASSVQGDYGYTF
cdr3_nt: TGTGCCAGCTCAGTACAGGGGGACTATGGCTACACCTTC

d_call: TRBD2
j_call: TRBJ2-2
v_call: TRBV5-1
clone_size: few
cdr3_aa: CASEPGGSTGELFF
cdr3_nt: TGCGCCAGCGAGCCGGGGGGGTCCACCGGGGAGCTGTTTTTT

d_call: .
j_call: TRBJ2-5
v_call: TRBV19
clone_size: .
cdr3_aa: CATGRVQETQYF
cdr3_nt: TGTGCCACGGGGCGGGTCCAAGAGACCCAGTACTTC

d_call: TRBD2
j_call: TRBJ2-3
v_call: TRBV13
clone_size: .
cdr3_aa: CASSLRTSGGTTDTQYF
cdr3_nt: TGTGCCAGCAGCCTCCGGACTAGCGGGGGGACCACAGATACGCAGTATTTT

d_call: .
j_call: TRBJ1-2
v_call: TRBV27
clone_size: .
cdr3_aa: CASSFGGYGGNYGYTF
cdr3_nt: TGTGCCAGCAGTTTCGGGGGGTATGGGGGCAACTATGGCTACACCTTC

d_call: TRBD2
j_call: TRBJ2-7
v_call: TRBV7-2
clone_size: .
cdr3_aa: CASSLAGGNEQYF
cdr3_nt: TGTGCCAGCAGTTTAGCGGGGGGGAACGAGCAGTACTTC

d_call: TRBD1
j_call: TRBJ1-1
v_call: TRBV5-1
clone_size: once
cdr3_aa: CASSLLGQGSTEAFF
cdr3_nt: TGCGCCAGCAGCTTATTAGGACAGGGGAGCACTGAAGCTTTCTTT

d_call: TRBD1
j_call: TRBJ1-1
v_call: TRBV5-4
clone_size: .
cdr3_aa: CASSPGQGNTEAFF
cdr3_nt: TGTGCCAGCAGCCCGGGACAGGGGAACACTGAAGCTTTCTTT

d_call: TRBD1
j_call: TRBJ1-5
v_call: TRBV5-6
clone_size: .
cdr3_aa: CASSPRTGNQPQHF
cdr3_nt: TGTGCCAGCAGCCCCCGGACAGGGAATCAGCCCCAGCATTTT

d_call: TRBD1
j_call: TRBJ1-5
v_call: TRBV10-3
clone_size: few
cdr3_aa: CAISGQGNQPQHF
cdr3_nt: TGTGCCATCAGTGGACAGGGAAATCAGCCCCAGCATTTT